Following are 9 T cell receptor beta chains from one sample sequenced in a study of blood T cell repertoires in COVID-19. Using immunoSEQ multiplex PCR, the repertoire was profiled, and TCRdb retains in-frame clones only, with some absent. The sample lists 150,000 or so clones, 84% occurring once. Sequences were obtained from peripheral blood. The receptors stem from a woman aged 45-59 years with acute or convalescent COVID-19.

V and J are TRBV9 and TRBJ1-5, with TRBD1 as a possible D gene (6 bases). CDR1 is SGDLS, CDR2 YYNGEE, per germline. Trimming removed 0 bases from V and 5 bases from J, with 15 bases in between. This CDR3 is 16 amino acids long. CDR3 DNA sequence: TGTGCCAGCAGCGTAGATGGTGGGGGCGGCCATCAGCCCCAGCATTTT. Translated: CASSVDGGGGHQPQHF.

The chain carries TRBV6-5 and TRBJ1-6; D ambiguous. CDR1 is MNHEY, CDR2 SVGAGI, per germline. The CDR3 totals 14 residues. The V and J ends lost 4 bases and 0 bases respectively, with 4 bases between them. The CDR3 reads CASSSSSYNSPLHF. The DNA of the CDR3 is TGTGCCAGCAGTTCGAGCTCCTATAATTCACCCCTCCACTTT.

The chain carries TRBV7-6 and TRBJ1-2, with 7 nucleotides matching TRBD1. V was pared by 3 bases and J by 8 bases, with 15 bases of the junction left unmatched. The germline V gene encodes CDR1 SGHVS and CDR2 FNYEAQ. This CDR3 region has 16 residues. CDR3: CASSLIGGGQASGYTF. The CDR3 coding sequence is TGTGCCAGCAGCTTGATAGGGGGAGGACAGGCGAGCGGCTACACCTTC.

This clone was picked up one time. The V gene is TRBV5-1, the J gene TRBJ2-5; D is perhaps TRBD1 (6 bases). CDR3 length: 14 amino acids. Germline V gives CDR1 SGHRS, CDR2 YFSETQ. Trimming took 0 bases from V and 2 from J, leaving 8 bases between them. The CDR3 is CASSLGGQQETQYF. The CDR3 DNA is TGCGCCAGCAGCTTGGGTGGACAGCAAGAGACCCAGTACTTC. Combining the CDR3 with reference TRBV5-1 and TRBJ2-5 gives the whole variable domain KAGVTQTPRYLIKTRGQQVTLSCSPISGHRSVSWYQQTPGQGLQFLFEYFSETQRNKGNFPGRFSGRQFSNSRSEMNVSTLELGDSALYLCASSLGGQQETQYFGPGTRLLVL.

J is TRBJ2-5 and V is TRBV11-2, with D tentatively TRBD2 (5 bases). Between the trimmed V and J ends, which lost 5 bases and 5 bases, there was a span of 21 bases. The CDR3 is made up of 16 amino acids. The V gene's germline CDR1 is SGHAT and CDR2 FQNNGV. The CDR3 DNA reads TGTGCCAGCAGCCCCACGTGGGTGGCGGGTAGGGAGACCCAGTACTTC. Encoded protein: CASSPTWVAGRETQYF.

V usage is TRBV2 and J usage is TRBJ2-5; the match to TRBD1 covers 7 bases. This CDR3 contains 13 residues. Germline lookup yields CDR1 SNHLY and CDR2 FYNNEI. V was clipped by 8 bases and J by 11 bases; unmatched bases: 14. CDR3: CASDQGTGAGQYF. The CDR3 coding sequence is TGTGCCAGCGACCAAGGCACAGGGGCCGGACAGTACTTC.

The V gene is TRBV5-6, the J gene TRBJ2-7, with 7 positions matching TRBD2. Germline CDR1 is SGHDT and CDR2 is YYEEEE. Losses at the gene ends were 4 bases for V and 5 bases for J; bases not matched to a gene: 12. The CDR3 is 15 amino acids. The CDR3 region is CASSPLGGRINEQYF. CDR3 nucleotide sequence: TGTGCCAGCAGCCCCCTCGGCGGGAGAATCAACGAGCAGTACTTC.

This clone turned up a few times. This rearrangement joins TRBV7-2 to TRBJ1-1, with a possible D match to TRBD1 (5 bases). The germline V gene has CDR1 SGHTA and CDR2 FQGNSA. V lost 4 bases, J lost 2 bases, and 8 bases lay in between. This CDR3 spans 13 amino acids. CDR3 in amino acids: CASSWGGNTEAFF. In DNA, the CDR3 is TGTGCCAGCAGCTGGGGGGGTAACACTGAAGCTTTCTTT.

The chain links TRBV11-2 to TRBJ2-3; 9 nucleotides line up with TRBD1. This CDR3 has 16 residues. V trimming: 5 bases; J trimming: 8 bases; junction bases outside the gene matches: 14. Per the germline V gene, CDR1 is SGHAT and CDR2 is FQNNGV. CDR3 in DNA: TGTGCCAGCAGCGGTAATGGGGACAGGGCGAGGGGTACGCAGTATTTT. It encodes CASSGNGDRARGTQYF.